The rows below give T cell receptor beta chains drawn from one sample of a study of shared clonotypes between healthy human individuals. Libraries were prepared by immunoSEQ multiplex PCR; TCRdb keeps only in-frame clonotypes and omits some of them. The data show some 1.4 million clones, roughly 97% seen once. Input material: naive CD4+ T cells sorted from blood. Receptors originate from a man in his thirties or forties in good health. Both conserved end residues are part of each CDR3. The order of the fields is D gene, J gene, V gene, clone size, CDR3 DNA, CDR3 protein. The D gene is left open where the match is weak. Size is omitted from some rows. Given values are once, few, many or a class for expanded clones.

d_call: TRBD2; j_call: TRBJ2-3; v_call: TRBV6-1; clone_size: -; cdr3_nt: TGTGCCAGCAGGTCGACTAGCGGGAGTAAGGATACGCAGTATTTT; cdr3_aa: CASRSTSGSKDTQYF
d_call: -; j_call: TRBJ2-3; v_call: TRBV30; clone_size: -; cdr3_nt: TGTGCCTGGAGTGCGGCGCCGCTAGCGACTAGCACAGATACGCAGTATTTT; cdr3_aa: CAWSAAPLATSTDTQYF
d_call: -; j_call: TRBJ2-2; v_call: TRBV7-3; clone_size: -; cdr3_nt: TGTGCCAGCAGCTTAACGGCGAACACCGGGGAGCTGTTTTTT; cdr3_aa: CASSLTANTGELFF
d_call: -; j_call: TRBJ2-3; v_call: TRBV5-1; clone_size: -; cdr3_nt: TGCGCCAGCAGCCCCGGGGAATCGACAGATACGCAGTATTTT; cdr3_aa: CASSPGESTDTQYF
d_call: -; j_call: TRBJ1-5; v_call: TRBV13; clone_size: -; cdr3_nt: TGTGCCAGCAGGCGAGGGGGGGACGAACAGCATTTT; cdr3_aa: CASRRGGDEQHF
d_call: -; j_call: TRBJ2-2; v_call: TRBV5-1; clone_size: -; cdr3_nt: TGCGCCAGCAGCCGGGACTCTTCCCCCGGGGAGCTGTTTTTT; cdr3_aa: CASSRDSSPGELFF
d_call: TRBD1; j_call: TRBJ1-3; v_call: TRBV5-8; clone_size: -; cdr3_nt: TGTGCCAGCAGCGAAACAGGGGGCATTCGCTCTGGAAACACCATATATTTT; cdr3_aa: CASSETGGIRSGNTIYF
d_call: -; j_call: TRBJ2-1; v_call: TRBV5-1; clone_size: -; cdr3_nt: TGCGCCAGCAGCCAAGGGGGGTTGAAGGGGAATGAGCAGTTCTTC; cdr3_aa: CASSQGGLKGNEQFF
d_call: -; j_call: TRBJ1-1; v_call: TRBV5-1; clone_size: -; cdr3_nt: TGCGCCAGCAGCTTGTATGGAGCCATGAACACTGAAGCTTTCTTT; cdr3_aa: CASSLYGAMNTEAFF
d_call: TRBD2; j_call: TRBJ2-7; v_call: TRBV28; clone_size: -; cdr3_nt: TGTGCCAGCAGTCCCCAATTACCAGGGGGACTAGCCCACTACGAGCAGTACTTC; cdr3_aa: CASSPQLPGGLAHYEQYF
d_call: -; j_call: TRBJ2-2; v_call: TRBV19; clone_size: -; cdr3_nt: TGTGCCAGTAGTATAGTGAGGGGGGTTAACACCGGGGAGCTGTTTTTT; cdr3_aa: CASSIVRGVNTGELFF
d_call: -; j_call: TRBJ2-7; v_call: TRBV20-1; clone_size: -; cdr3_nt: TGCAGTGCTAGACTTATTCACGAGCAGTACTTC; cdr3_aa: CSARLIHEQYF
d_call: -; j_call: TRBJ2-3; v_call: TRBV29-1; clone_size: -; cdr3_nt: TGCAGCGTTGATTTTCTCACAGATACGCAGTATTTT; cdr3_aa: CSVDFLTDTQYF
d_call: TRBD2; j_call: TRBJ2-1; v_call: TRBV19; clone_size: -; cdr3_nt: TGTGCCAGTAGTATAGATCGGCTAGCGGGCGACTACAATGAGCAGTTCTTC; cdr3_aa: CASSIDRLAGDYNEQFF
d_call: TRBD2; j_call: TRBJ2-7; v_call: TRBV15; clone_size: -; cdr3_nt: TGTGCCACCAGCCCGATCCCCGTTAGCGGGAGAGTCTACGAGCAGTACTTC; cdr3_aa: CATSPIPVSGRVYEQYF
d_call: -; j_call: TRBJ2-1; v_call: TRBV7-2; clone_size: -; cdr3_nt: TGTGCCAGCAGCTTACAGGGTGGTTCCTACAATGAGCAGTTCTTC; cdr3_aa: CASSLQGGSYNEQFF
d_call: -; j_call: TRBJ2-5; v_call: TRBV11-2; clone_size: -; cdr3_nt: TGTGCCAGCAGCTTAGACACCCAAGAGACCCAGTACTTC; cdr3_aa: CASSLDTQETQYF
d_call: -; j_call: TRBJ2-3; v_call: TRBV25-1; clone_size: once; cdr3_nt: TGTGCCAGCAGTGAATCCCCCACAGAGGCGCAGTATTTT; cdr3_aa: CASSESPTEAQYF
d_call: -; j_call: TRBJ2-1; v_call: TRBV7-9; clone_size: -; cdr3_nt: TGTGCCAGCAGCCGAGGGAGCGGCTACAATGAGCAGTTCTTC; cdr3_aa: CASSRGSGYNEQFF
d_call: TRBD1; j_call: TRBJ2-5; v_call: TRBV6-5; clone_size: -; cdr3_nt: TGTGCCAGCAGGGTGACAGGGGCAGGAGAGACCCAGTACTTC; cdr3_aa: CASRVTGAGETQYF
d_call: TRBD1; j_call: TRBJ2-3; v_call: TRBV19; clone_size: once; cdr3_nt: TGTGCCAGTAGTATAGACAGGGGGGATACGCAGTATTTT; cdr3_aa: CASSIDRGDTQYF
d_call: TRBD2; j_call: TRBJ2-7; v_call: TRBV28; clone_size: -; cdr3_nt: TGTGCCAGCAGTTCGATACTAGCGGGAAGATACGAGCAGTACTTC; cdr3_aa: CASSSILAGRYEQYF
d_call: -; j_call: TRBJ2-3; v_call: TRBV7-9; clone_size: -; cdr3_nt: TGTGCCAGCAGCTACGGGGGCGGCAGCACTAGCACAGATACGCAGTATTTT; cdr3_aa: CASSYGGGSTSTDTQYF
d_call: -; j_call: TRBJ2-7; v_call: TRBV29-1; clone_size: -; cdr3_nt: TGCAGCGTGGAGGAGACAAGGAGGGGTCCCTACGAGCAGTACTTC; cdr3_aa: CSVEETRRGPYEQYF
d_call: -; j_call: TRBJ2-3; v_call: TRBV7-8; clone_size: -; cdr3_nt: TGTGCCAGCAGCGACCGGGGACAAAGCGGGTCCAATACGCAGTATTTT; cdr3_aa: CASSDRGQSGSNTQYF
d_call: TRBD2; j_call: TRBJ2-1; v_call: TRBV30; clone_size: -; cdr3_nt: TGTGCCTGGAGTGGGGGGACAGTGCTGGGACTAGCGGGAGGCCTCTACAATGAGCAGTTCTTC; cdr3_aa: CAWSGGTVLGLAGGLYNEQFF
d_call: -; j_call: TRBJ1-6; v_call: TRBV28; clone_size: -; cdr3_nt: TGTGCCAGCAGTTTCCGTGGGCCTTCACCCCTCCACTTT; cdr3_aa: CASSFRGPSPLHF
d_call: TRBD2; j_call: TRBJ2-1; v_call: TRBV9; clone_size: -; cdr3_nt: TGTGCCAGCAGCGTAGAGGGTAGCGGGAGATTTGGTGAGCAGTTCTTC; cdr3_aa: CASSVEGSGRFGEQFF
d_call: TRBD1; j_call: TRBJ2-1; v_call: TRBV5-4; clone_size: -; cdr3_nt: TGTGCCAGCAGCTCACGACAGGGGGCGTCCAATGAGCAGTTCTTC; cdr3_aa: CASSSRQGASNEQFF
d_call: -; j_call: TRBJ1-4; v_call: TRBV28; clone_size: -; cdr3_nt: TGTGCCAGCAGTTTAACCTATACCGAAAAACTGTTTTTT; cdr3_aa: CASSLTYTEKLFF
d_call: -; j_call: TRBJ1-3; v_call: TRBV28; clone_size: -; cdr3_nt: TGTGCCAGCAGTTCCCAAAACACCATATATTTT; cdr3_aa: CASSSQNTIYF
d_call: TRBD2; j_call: TRBJ2-7; v_call: TRBV7-8; clone_size: -; cdr3_nt: TGTGCCAGCAGCTTAGGGGGGGCTAGCGGGAGGGCCTCCTACGAGCAGTACTTC; cdr3_aa: CASSLGGASGRASYEQYF
d_call: -; j_call: TRBJ2-7; v_call: TRBV18; clone_size: -; cdr3_nt: TGTGCCAGCTCACCAGGCCACGCGACTAGTGTAGGCTACGAGCAGTACTTC; cdr3_aa: CASSPGHATSVGYEQYF
d_call: -; j_call: TRBJ1-3; v_call: TRBV6-1; clone_size: -; cdr3_nt: TGTGCCAGCAGTGAATGGTCAGGGTTTGGGGGATCTGGAAACACCATATATTTT; cdr3_aa: CASSEWSGFGGSGNTIYF
d_call: -; j_call: TRBJ1-5; v_call: TRBV21-1; clone_size: once; cdr3_nt: TGTGCCAGCAGCCGAAGTTTGAAGGACAATCAGCCCCAGCATTTT; cdr3_aa: CASSRSLKDNQPQHF
d_call: TRBD2; j_call: TRBJ2-7; v_call: TRBV5-4; clone_size: once; cdr3_nt: TGTGCCAGCAGCGAAAAGCGGGAGCCCTACGAGCAGTACTTC; cdr3_aa: CASSEKREPYEQYF
d_call: -; j_call: TRBJ2-3; v_call: TRBV4-3; clone_size: -; cdr3_nt: TGCGCCAGCAGCCAGGACGGTCTGGGCCCCGATACGCAGTATTTT; cdr3_aa: CASSQDGLGPDTQYF
d_call: -; j_call: TRBJ1-1; v_call: TRBV5-1; clone_size: -; cdr3_nt: TGCGCCAGCAGCTTGGTGGCAGGCACTGAAGCTTTCTTT; cdr3_aa: CASSLVAGTEAFF
d_call: -; j_call: TRBJ2-5; v_call: TRBV10-1; clone_size: -; cdr3_nt: TGCGCCAGCACCCCGGGATATGAAGAGACCCAGTACTTC; cdr3_aa: CASTPGYEETQYF
d_call: -; j_call: TRBJ1-5; v_call: TRBV6-4; clone_size: few; cdr3_nt: TGTGCCAGCAGCATTGAGGTGAATCAGCCCCAGCATTTT; cdr3_aa: CASSIEVNQPQHF
d_call: -; j_call: TRBJ1-1; v_call: TRBV28; clone_size: -; cdr3_nt: TGTGCCAGCAGTTTGTTGGGGGCCGAAGCTTTCTTT; cdr3_aa: CASSLLGAEAFF
d_call: -; j_call: TRBJ2-6; v_call: TRBV9; clone_size: -; cdr3_nt: TGTGCCAGCAGCACCCGACACACCTCTGGGAGCTCTGGGGCCAACGTCCTGACTTTC; cdr3_aa: CASSTRHTSGSSGANVLTF
d_call: -; j_call: TRBJ1-1; v_call: TRBV5-4; clone_size: -; cdr3_nt: TGTGCCAGCAGCAACGGAGGGGTCACTGAAGCTTTCTTT; cdr3_aa: CASSNGGVTEAFF
d_call: TRBD2; j_call: TRBJ2-7; v_call: TRBV2; clone_size: -; cdr3_nt: TGTGCCAGCAGTTTTTTGACTAGCGAGTCCTACGAGCAGTACTTC; cdr3_aa: CASSFLTSESYEQYF
d_call: -; j_call: TRBJ2-7; v_call: TRBV5-1; clone_size: -; cdr3_nt: TGCGCCAGCAGCTTGTCGGGAGCTTGGTACGAGCAGTACTTC; cdr3_aa: CASSLSGAWYEQYF